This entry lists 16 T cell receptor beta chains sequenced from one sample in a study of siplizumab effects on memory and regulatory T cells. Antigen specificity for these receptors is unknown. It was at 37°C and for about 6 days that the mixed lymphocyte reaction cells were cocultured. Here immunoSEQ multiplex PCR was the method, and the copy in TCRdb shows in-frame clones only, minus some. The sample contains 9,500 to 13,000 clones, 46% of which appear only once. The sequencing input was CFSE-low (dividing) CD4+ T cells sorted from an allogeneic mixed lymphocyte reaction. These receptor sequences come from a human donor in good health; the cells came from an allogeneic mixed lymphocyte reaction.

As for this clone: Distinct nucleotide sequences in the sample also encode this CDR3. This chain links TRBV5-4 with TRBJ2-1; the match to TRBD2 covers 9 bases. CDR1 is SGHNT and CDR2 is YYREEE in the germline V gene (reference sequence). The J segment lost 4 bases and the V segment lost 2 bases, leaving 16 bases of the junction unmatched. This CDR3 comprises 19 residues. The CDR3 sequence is CASSFGSGSGLGPYNEQFF. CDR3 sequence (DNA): TGTGCCAGCAGCTTCGGTAGCGGGAGTGGGTTGGGCCCTTACAATGAGCAGTTCTTC. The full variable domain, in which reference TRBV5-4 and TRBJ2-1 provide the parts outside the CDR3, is ETGVTQSPTHLIKTRGQQVTLRCSSQSGHNTVSWYQQALGQGPQFIFQYYREEENGRGNFPPRFSGLQFPNYSSELNVNALELDDSALYLCASSFGSGSGLGPYNEQFFGPGTRLTVL.

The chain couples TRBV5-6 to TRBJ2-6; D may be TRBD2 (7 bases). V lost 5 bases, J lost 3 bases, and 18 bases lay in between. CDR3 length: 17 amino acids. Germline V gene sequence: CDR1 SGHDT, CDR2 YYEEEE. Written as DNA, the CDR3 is TGTGCCAGCAGGGAGGGGGGGCGCTTAAGTGGGGCCAACGTCCTGACTTTC. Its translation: CASREGGRLSGANVLTF.

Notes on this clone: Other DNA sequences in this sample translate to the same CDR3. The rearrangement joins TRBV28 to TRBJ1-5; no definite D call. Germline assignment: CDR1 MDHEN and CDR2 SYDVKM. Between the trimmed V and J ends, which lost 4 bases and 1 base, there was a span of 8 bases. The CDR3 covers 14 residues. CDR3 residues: CASSSPGSNQPQHF. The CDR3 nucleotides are TGTGCCAGCAGTTCCCCCGGGAGCAATCAGCCCCAGCATTTT.

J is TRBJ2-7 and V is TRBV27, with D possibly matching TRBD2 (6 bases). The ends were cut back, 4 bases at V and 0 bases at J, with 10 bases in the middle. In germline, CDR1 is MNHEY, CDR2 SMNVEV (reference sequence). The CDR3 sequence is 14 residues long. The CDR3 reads CASSSRGSSYEQYF. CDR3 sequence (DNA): TGTGCCAGCAGTTCCCGGGGGAGCTCCTACGAGCAGTACTTC.

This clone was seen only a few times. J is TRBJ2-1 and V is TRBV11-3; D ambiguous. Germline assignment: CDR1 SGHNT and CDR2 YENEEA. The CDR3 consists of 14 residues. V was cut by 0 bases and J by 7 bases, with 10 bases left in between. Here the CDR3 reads CASSLEAAVNEQFF. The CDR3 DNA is TGTGCCAGCAGCTTAGAGGCGGCAGTTAATGAGCAGTTCTTC. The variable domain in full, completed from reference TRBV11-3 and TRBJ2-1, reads EAGVVQSPRYKIIEKKQPVAFWCNPISGHNTLYWYLQNLGQGPELLIRYENEEAVDDSQLPKDRFSAERLKGVDSTLKIQPAELGDSAVYLCASSLEAAVNEQFFGPGTRLTVL.

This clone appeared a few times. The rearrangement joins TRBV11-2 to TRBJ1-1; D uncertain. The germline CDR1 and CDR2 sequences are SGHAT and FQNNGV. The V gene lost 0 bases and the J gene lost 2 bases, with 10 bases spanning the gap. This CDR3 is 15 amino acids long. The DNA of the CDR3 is TGTGCCAGCAGCTTAGAGTTCGGTTTCAACACTGAAGCTTTCTTT. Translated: CASSLEFGFNTEAFF. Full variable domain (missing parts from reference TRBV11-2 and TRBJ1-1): EAGVAQSPRYKIIEKRQSVAFWCNPISGHATLYWYQQILGQGPKLLIQFQNNGVVDDSQLPKDRFSAERLKGVDSTLKIQPAKLEDSAVYLCASSLEFGFNTEAFFGQGTRLTVV.

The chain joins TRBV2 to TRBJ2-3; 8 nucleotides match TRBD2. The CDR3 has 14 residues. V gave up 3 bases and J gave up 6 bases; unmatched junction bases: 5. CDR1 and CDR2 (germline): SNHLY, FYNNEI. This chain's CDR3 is CASSDLAGTDTQYF. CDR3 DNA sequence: TGTGCCAGCAGTGACTTAGCGGGAACTGATACGCAGTATTTT.

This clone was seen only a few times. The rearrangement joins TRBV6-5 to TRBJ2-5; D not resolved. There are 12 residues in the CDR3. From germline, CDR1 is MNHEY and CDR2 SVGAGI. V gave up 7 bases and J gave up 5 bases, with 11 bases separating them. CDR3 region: CASNRNGETQYF. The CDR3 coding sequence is TGTGCCAGCAACCGGAATGGGGAGACCCAGTACTTC.

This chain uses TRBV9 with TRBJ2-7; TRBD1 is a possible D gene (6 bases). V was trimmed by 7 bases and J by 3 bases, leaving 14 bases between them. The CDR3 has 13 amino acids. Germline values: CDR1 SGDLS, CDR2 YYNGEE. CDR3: CASSQGPIYEQYF. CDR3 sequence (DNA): TGTGCCAGCTCTCAGGGGCCTATCTACGAGCAGTACTTC.

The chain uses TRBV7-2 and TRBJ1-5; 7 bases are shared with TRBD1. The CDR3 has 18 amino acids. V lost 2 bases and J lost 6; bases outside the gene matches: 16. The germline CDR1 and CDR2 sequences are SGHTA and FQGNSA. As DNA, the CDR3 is TGTGCCAGCAGCTTATTCTCCTCTAATCACAGGGGTGGTCAGCCCCAGCATTTT. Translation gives CASSLFSSNHRGGQPQHF.

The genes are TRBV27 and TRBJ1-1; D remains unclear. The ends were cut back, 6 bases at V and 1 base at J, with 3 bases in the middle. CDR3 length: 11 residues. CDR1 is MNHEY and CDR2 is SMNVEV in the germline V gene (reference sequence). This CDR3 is CASRRNTEAFF. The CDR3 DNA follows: TGTGCCAGCAGGCGGAACACTGAAGCTTTCTTT.

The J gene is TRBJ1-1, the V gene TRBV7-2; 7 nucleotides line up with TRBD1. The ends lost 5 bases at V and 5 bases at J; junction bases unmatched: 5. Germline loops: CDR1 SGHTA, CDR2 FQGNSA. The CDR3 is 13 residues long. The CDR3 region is CASSPDRATEAFF. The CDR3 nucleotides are TGTGCCAGCAGCCCCGACAGGGCAACTGAAGCTTTCTTT.

The CDR3 DNA reads TGTGCCAGCAGCAGGGTTCGGGGGTACATTCAGTACTTC. Protein: CASSRVRGYIQYF. The chain carries TRBV2 and TRBJ2-4, with D perhaps matching TRBD2 (6 bases). Germline-derived CDR1 and CDR2 are SNHLY and FYNNEI. This CDR3 spans 13 amino acids. V was shortened by 6 bases and J by 8 bases, with 14 bases between the two germline ends.

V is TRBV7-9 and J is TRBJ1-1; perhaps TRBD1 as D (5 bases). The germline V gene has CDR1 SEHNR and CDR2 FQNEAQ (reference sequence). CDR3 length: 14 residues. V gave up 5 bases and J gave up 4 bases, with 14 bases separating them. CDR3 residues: CASSKDSKLTEAFF. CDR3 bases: TGTGCCAGCAGCAAAGACAGCAAGCTCACTGAAGCTTTCTTT.

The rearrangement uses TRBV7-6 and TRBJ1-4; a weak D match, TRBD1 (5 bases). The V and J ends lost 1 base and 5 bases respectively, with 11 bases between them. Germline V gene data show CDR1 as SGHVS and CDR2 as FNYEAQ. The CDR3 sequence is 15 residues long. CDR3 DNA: TGTGCCAGCAGCTTAGGGGGCAGGTCGAATGAAAAACTGTTTTTT. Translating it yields CASSLGGRSNEKLFF. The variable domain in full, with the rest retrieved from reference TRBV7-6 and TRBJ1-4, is GAGVSQSPRYKVTKRGQDVALRCDPISGHVSLYWYRQALGQGPEFLTYFNYEAQQDKSGLPNDRFSAERPEGSISTLTIQRTEQRDSAMYRCASSLGGRSNEKLFFGSGTQLSVL.

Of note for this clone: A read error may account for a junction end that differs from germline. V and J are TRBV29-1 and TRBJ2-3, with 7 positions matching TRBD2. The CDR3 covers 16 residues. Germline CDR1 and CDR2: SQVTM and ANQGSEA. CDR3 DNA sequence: TGCAGCGTTGACGGCAGCGGGGTCTCGAGCACAAATACGCAGTATTTT. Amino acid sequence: CSVDGSGVSSTNTQYF.